Presented here are 23 T cell receptor beta chains from one specimen sequenced in a study of PD-1 blockade in classical Hodgkin lymphoma. Each of the patients experienced relapse following autologous stem cell transplantation, and their brentuximab vedotin exposure differed. Produced via immunoSEQ multiplex PCR; TCRdb's table is partial and in-frame only. The sample records about 39,000 clones, around 70% being singletons. Sequenced here: peripheral blood mononuclear cells (PBMCs), sampled before the second cycle of nivolumab. The receptor set was obtained from a human donor with classical Hodgkin lymphoma.

The chain joins TRBV6-6 to TRBJ2-7; TRBD2 matches at 9 bases. Looked up from germline, CDR1 is MNHNY and CDR2 is SVGAGI (reference sequence). The CDR3 totals 15 residues. V was pared by 6 bases and J by 2 bases, with 8 bases of the junction left unmatched. CDR3 loop: CASREVAGATYEQYF. The CDR3 DNA reads as TGTGCCAGCAGAGAAGTAGCGGGGGCTACCTACGAGCAGTACTTC.

This chain uses TRBV28 with TRBJ2-7; 9 nucleotides align to TRBD2. This CDR3 contains 17 residues. The germline V gene has CDR1 MDHEN and CDR2 SYDVKM. J was trimmed by 6 bases and V by 5 bases; bases with no gene match: 17. DNA of the CDR3: TGTGCCAGCAGTCCCTGGGCCCCGACTAGCGGATCCACCGAGCAGTACTTC. Protein sequence: CASSPWAPTSGSTEQYF. The entire variable domain, with the rest obtained from reference TRBV28 and TRBJ2-7, is as follows: DVKVTQSSRYLVKRTGEKVFLECVQDMDHENMFWYRQDPGLGLRLIYFSYDVKMKEKGDIPEGYSVSREKKERFSLILESASTNQTSMYLCASSPWAPTSGSTEQYFGPGTRLTVT.

CDR3 residues: CATSFGVGNQPQHF. The CDR3 bases are TGTGCCACCTCCTTCGGGGTTGGCAATCAGCCCCAGCATTTT. The chain has TRBV6-5 and TRBJ1-5; no clear D. Germline values: CDR1 MNHEY, CDR2 SVGAGI. The V end was cut by 10 bases, the J end by 2 bases, with 15 bases between. CDR3 length: 14 residues.

This chain uses TRBV5-1 with TRBJ2-7; 7 bases map to TRBD2. The CDR3 sequence is 16 residues long. Losses at the gene ends were 2 bases for V and 6 bases for J; bases not matched to a gene: 14. CDR1 is SGHRS, CDR2 YFSETQ, per germline. The CDR3: CASSLEPSGTASEQYF. For the CDR3, the DNA is TGCGCCAGCAGCTTAGAACCTAGCGGTACAGCTTCCGAGCAGTACTTC.

This clone was detected only once. The rearrangement joins TRBV5-2 to TRBJ1-2; the D call in the table, TRBD1, was not verified against the DNA. TRBV5-2 is a listed pseudogene. The CDR3 sequence is 15 residues long. Here the CDR3 DNA reads TGCGCCAGCAGCCCAGGGACAACTGCAAACTATGGCTACACCTTC. Amino acids: CASSPGTTANYGYTF.

The chain is built from TRBV28 and TRBJ2-3; D possibly matches TRBD1 or TRBD2 (7 bases each). Germline lookup yields CDR1 MDHEN and CDR2 SYDVKM. The CDR3 has 16 residues. V was pared by 6 bases and J by 3 bases, with 19 bases between. The CDR3 DNA follows: TGTGCCAGCAGCCATCCAGGGGGGGCTGGGACAGATACGCAGTATTTT. Translating it yields CASSHPGGAGTDTQYF.

J is TRBJ1-2 and V is TRBV6-5, with 7 positions matching TRBD1. J gave up 4 bases and V 6 bases, and 8 bases lay outside the gene matches. This CDR3 region has 14 residues. The germline gives CDR1 MNHEY, CDR2 SVGAGI. The CDR3 sequence: CASRGTALGYGYTF. In nucleotides, the CDR3 is TGTGCCAGCAGAGGGACAGCGCTTGGCTATGGCTACACCTTC.

The chain is built from TRBV15 and TRBJ2-7; no clear D gene. V was shortened by 1 base and J by 1 base, with 8 bases between the two germline ends. Looked up from germline, CDR1 is LNHNV and CDR2 is YYDKDF (reference sequence). The CDR3 consists of 14 residues. CDR3 DNA sequence: TGTGCCACCAGCAGAGTGGCAAAGTCCTACGAGCAGTACTTC. Translating gives CATSRVAKSYEQYF.

The rearrangement joins TRBV29-1 to TRBJ2-2; TRBD1 might be the D (7 bases). CDR3 size: 14 residues. Germline-derived CDR1 and CDR2 are SQVTM and ANQGSEA. Trimming removed 5 bases from V and 2 bases from J, with 12 bases in between. CDR3 loop: CSVRRDSNTGELFF. The CDR3 nucleotides are TGCAGCGTTCGGCGGGACAGTAACACCGGGGAGCTGTTTTTT.

A single count supports this clone. The CDR3 nucleotides are TGTGCCAGCAGGTCCGGACAGGGGTACGGCTACACCTTC. Translation gives CASRSGQGYGYTF. The rearrangement joins TRBV28 to TRBJ1-2, with 9 bases lining up with TRBD1. J gave up 8 bases and V 6 bases, and 7 bases lay outside the gene matches. Germline V gene sequence: CDR1 MDHEN, CDR2 SYDVKM. The CDR3 is made up of 13 amino acids.

V usage is TRBV7-8 and J usage is TRBJ2-3; 14 bases map to TRBD2. With V trimmed by 5 bases and J by 6 bases, 4 bases remained unmatched. The germline CDR1 and CDR2 sequences are SGHVS and FQNEAQ. This CDR3 spans 15 amino acids. The CDR3 protein is CASSGTSGSFDTQYF. DNA for the CDR3: TGTGCCAGCAGCGGGACTAGCGGGAGCTTCGATACGCAGTATTTT.

The CDR3 DNA sequence: TGTGCCAGCAGCCTTGAGGGTCTGGGTTCACCCCTCCACTTT. Amino acids: CASSLEGLGSPLHF. The chain carries TRBV5-6 and TRBJ1-6; D ambiguous. The CDR3 is made up of 14 amino acids. Trimming pared 4 bases from V and 9 bases from J, leaving 14 bases between. The germline gives CDR1 SGHDT, CDR2 YYEEEE.

The count of this clone is one. V is TRBV7-2 and J is TRBJ1-3; D remains unclear. Trimming took 5 bases from V and 0 from J, leaving 5 bases between them. CDR3 length equals 13 residues. In germline, CDR1 is SGHTA, CDR2 FQGNSA. The chain's CDR3 is CASSQYSGNTIYF. As DNA, the CDR3 is TGTGCCAGCAGCCAGTACTCTGGAAACACCATATATTTT.

The J gene is TRBJ2-4, the V gene TRBV4-2; no clear D gene. V was pared by 0 bases and J by 0 bases, with 12 bases between. CDR3 size: 17 residues. Germline loops: CDR1 LGHNA, CDR2 YNFKEQ. CDR3 amino acids: CASSQDQAALAKNIQYF. CDR3 nucleotides: TGTGCCAGCAGCCAAGATCAGGCGGCACTAGCCAAAAACATTCAGTACTTC.

The chain carries TRBV13 and TRBJ1-1, with D unclear. The CDR3 consists of 13 residues. V lost 5 bases to trimming and J lost 1 base, with 8 bases between them. The germline V gene has CDR1 PRHDT and CDR2 FYEKMQ (reference sequence). The CDR3 spells CASSPATNTEAFF. Here the CDR3 DNA reads TGTGCCAGCAGCCCCGCGACGAACACTGAAGCTTTCTTT.

This clone has only a few counts. The CDR3 loop reads CASSLGTGTGAYTF. The CDR3 nucleotides read TGTGCCAGCAGCTTAGGAACCGGGACAGGGGCCTACACCTTC. The chain links TRBV7-8 to TRBJ1-2; the match to TRBD1 covers 10 bases. Germline V lookup: CDR1 SGHVS, CDR2 FQNEAQ. This CDR3 has 14 residues. V was clipped by 1 base and J by 10 bases; unmatched bases: 6.

This clone was counted between two and nine times. The chain carries TRBV19 and TRBJ1-2; no clear D gene. CDR1 is LNHDA, CDR2 SQIVND, per germline (reference sequence). V was clipped by 5 bases and J by 8 bases, with 21 bases between them. The CDR3 is 15 amino acids. CDR3 nucleotide sequence: TGTGCCAGTAGTTCTGACCGGGATTTAAAACACGGCTACACCTTC. It is translated as CASSSDRDLKHGYTF.

This clone was detected only once. The chain employs TRBV2 and TRBJ1-1; 9 bases map to TRBD1. The CDR3 totals 14 residues. Trimming cost V 6 bases and J 4 bases; bases outside gene matches: 6. Looked up from germline, CDR1 is SNHLY and CDR2 is FYNNEI. CDR3 region: CASRQDRGLTEAFF. The CDR3, as DNA: TGTGCCAGCAGGCAGGACAGGGGACTCACTGAAGCTTTCTTT.

The chain has TRBV6-5 and TRBJ1-5, with 10 bases matching TRBD1. The germline V gene encodes CDR1 MNHEY and CDR2 SVGAGI. V shed 7 bases and J 4 bases; nucleotides not matched to a gene: 7. The CDR3 runs to 15 residues. The CDR3 region is CASTGRTGGNQPQHF. CDR3 DNA: TGTGCCAGCACCGGTCGGACAGGGGGTAATCAGCCCCAGCATTTT.

In its sample, this clone was seen a few times. The J gene is TRBJ1-4, the V gene TRBV25-1; 10 nucleotides match TRBD1. This CDR3 contains 16 residues. V shed 3 bases, J shed 7 bases, and the junction held 8 bases outside the gene matches. From germline, CDR1 is MGHDK and CDR2 SYGVNS. The CDR3 bases are TGTGCCAGCAGTGAGTTCAGGGACAGGGGTTTTGAAAAACTGTTTTTT. It is translated as CASSEFRDRGFEKLFF.

This chain joins TRBV7-2 and TRBJ2-5, with TRBD1 identical over 8 bases. J was trimmed by 3 bases and V by 6 bases; bases with no gene match: 12. CDR3 size: 16 residues. Germline V gene data show CDR1 as SGHTA and CDR2 as FQGNSA. CDR3 loop: CASSFTLTGAKETQYF. CDR3 nucleotide sequence: TGTGCCAGCAGTTTTACACTGACAGGGGCCAAAGAGACCCAGTACTTC.

This clone showed up just a few times. The rearrangement joins TRBV4-2 to TRBJ1-6; D gene unclear. Germline values: CDR1 LGHNA, CDR2 YNFKEQ. Deletions cut 4 bases from V and 6 bases from J, with 16 bases between. The CDR3 contains 16 residues. The CDR3 region has the DNA TGTGCCAGCAGCCTATTCCTAAGTCCCGTTAATTCACCCCTCCACTTT. Its protein is CASSLFLSPVNSPLHF.

The gene calls are TRBV19 and TRBJ2-6; no firm D call. Germline V gives CDR1 LNHDA, CDR2 SQIVND (reference sequence). This CDR3 has 18 amino acids. The V and J ends lost 5 bases and 0 bases respectively, with 17 bases between them. DNA of the CDR3: TGTGCCAGTAGTCACCAATCCTTCTTTACCTCTGGGGCCAACGTCCTGACTTTC. Protein: CASSHQSFFTSGANVLTF.